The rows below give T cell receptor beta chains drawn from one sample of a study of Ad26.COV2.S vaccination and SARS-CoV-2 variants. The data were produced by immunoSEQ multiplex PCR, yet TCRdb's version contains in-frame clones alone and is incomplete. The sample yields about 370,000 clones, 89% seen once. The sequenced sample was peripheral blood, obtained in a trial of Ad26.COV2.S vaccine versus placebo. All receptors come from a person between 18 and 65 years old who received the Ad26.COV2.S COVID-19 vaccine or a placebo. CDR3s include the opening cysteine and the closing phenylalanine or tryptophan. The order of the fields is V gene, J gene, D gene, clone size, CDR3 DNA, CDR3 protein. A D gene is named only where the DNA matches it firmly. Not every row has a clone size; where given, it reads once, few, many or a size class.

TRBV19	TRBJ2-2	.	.	TGTGCCAGTAGTATCGGCTTCGGCGGCCTTAACACCGGGGAGCTGTTTTTT	CASSIGFGGLNTGELFF
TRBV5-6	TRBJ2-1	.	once	TGTGCCAGCAGCTTGCTCAGACAGGACTCCTACAATGAGCAGTTCTTC	CASSLLRQDSYNEQFF
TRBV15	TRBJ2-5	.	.	TGTGCCACCAGCAGAGATTTCTTCGAGACCCAGTACTTC	CATSRDFFETQYF
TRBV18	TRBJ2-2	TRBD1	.	TGTGCCAGCTCACCACCGACAGGGGCTTCCGGGGAGCTGTTTTTT	CASSPPTGASGELFF
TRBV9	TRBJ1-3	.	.	TGTGCCAGCAGCGTAGACCACAGGCAGGCCTCTGGAAACACCATATATTTT	CASSVDHRQASGNTIYF
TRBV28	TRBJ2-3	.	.	TGTGCCAGCAGGGAGCATGGGACAGATACGCAGTATTTT	CASREHGTDTQYF
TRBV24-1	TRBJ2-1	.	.	TGTGCCACCAGTGATTTCAGGAGGGGGTTCTTC	CATSDFRRGFF
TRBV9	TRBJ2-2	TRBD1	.	TGTGCCAGCAGCGGCCGGGACAGCACCGGGGAGCTGTTTTTT	CASSGRDSTGELFF
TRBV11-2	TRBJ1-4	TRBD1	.	TGTGCCAGCAGCTCACCTCGACAGGGAGAAAAACTGTTTTTT	CASSSPRQGEKLFF
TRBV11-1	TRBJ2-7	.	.	TGTGCCAGCAGCTGGGGCCGGTACCCCTACGAGCAGTACTTC	CASSWGRYPYEQYF
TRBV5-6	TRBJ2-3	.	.	TGTGCCAGCAGCTTAGGGCGGTGGGAGTATTTT	CASSLGRWEYF
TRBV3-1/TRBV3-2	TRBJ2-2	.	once	TGTGCCAGCAGCCAAGTCAGGGTGGGCACCGGGGAGCTGTTTTTT	CASSQVRVGTGELFF
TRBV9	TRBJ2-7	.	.	TGTGCCAGCAGCGTAGATATAGGGGACGAGCAGTACTTC	CASSVDIGDEQYF
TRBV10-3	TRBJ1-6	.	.	TGTGCCGCGAGGGGAAATTCACCCCTCCACTTT	CAARGNSPLHF
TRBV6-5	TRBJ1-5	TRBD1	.	TGTGCCAGCAGTCCTCAGGGGGCGAATCAGCCCCAGCATTTT	CASSPQGANQPQHF
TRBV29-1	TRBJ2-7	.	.	TGCAGCGTTGAAGATCAAACAGACTTACACTACGAGCAGTACTTC	CSVEDQTDLHYEQYF
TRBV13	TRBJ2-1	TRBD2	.	TGTGCCAGCAGCCTACGGGGAGGGGCGCAAAGGTCTGAGCAGTTCTTC	CASSLRGGAQRSEQFF
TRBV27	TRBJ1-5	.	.	TGTGCCAGCAGGGGGGTTCCTAGCAATCAGCCCCAGCATTTT	CASRGVPSNQPQHF
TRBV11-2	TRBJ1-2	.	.	TGTGCCAGCAGCTTGTCCGGGGGGTATGGCTACACCTTC	CASSLSGGYGYTF
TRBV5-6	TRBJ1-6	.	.	TGTGCCAGCAGCACGACAGTCGTCGGCTATTCACCCCTCCACTTT	CASSTTVVGYSPLHF
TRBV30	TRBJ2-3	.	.	TGTGCCTGGGGAGGGGGCACAGATACGCAGTATTTT	CAWGGGTDTQYF
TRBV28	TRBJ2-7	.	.	TGTGCCAGCAGTTTATTAGCGGAGATACGCGAGCAGTACTTC	CASSLLAEIREQYF
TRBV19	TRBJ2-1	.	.	TGTGCCAGTAGTATAGCGGGCAGGGGGGTGAATGAGCAGTTCTTC	CASSIAGRGVNEQFF
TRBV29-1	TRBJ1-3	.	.	TGCAGCGTTATCTCTGGAAACACCATATATTTT	CSVISGNTIYF
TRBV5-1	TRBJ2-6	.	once	TGCGCCAGCAGCCCCGGACTTTGGAGCTCTGGGGCCAACGTCCTGACTTTC	CASSPGLWSSGANVLTF
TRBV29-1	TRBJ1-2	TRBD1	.	TGCAGCGCCGGGACAGGGGGTTACTATGGCTACACCTTC	CSAGTGGYYGYTF
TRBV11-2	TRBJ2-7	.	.	TGTGCCAGCAGCTTATCAGGGTACCCCTACGAGCAGTACTTC	CASSLSGYPYEQYF
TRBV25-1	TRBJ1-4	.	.	TGTGCCAGCAGTGAATGGGGTGAAAAACTGTTTTTT	CASSEWGEKLFF
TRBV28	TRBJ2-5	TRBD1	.	TGTGCCAGCAGTTTATCACGCAGGGACAGGGTAAAGACCCAGTACTTC	CASSLSRRDRVKTQYF
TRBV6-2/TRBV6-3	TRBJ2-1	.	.	TGTGCCAGCAGTTACGATAGTTTCAATGAGCAGTTCTTC	CASSYDSFNEQFF
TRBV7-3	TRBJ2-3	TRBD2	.	TGTGCCAGCAGCTTAGGACTTGCGGGGGTGTCCGATACGCAGTATTTT	CASSLGLAGVSDTQYF
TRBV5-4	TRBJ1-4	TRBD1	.	TGTGCCAGCAGCTTTGGCCCAACCAGGGGGGGCGGTGAAAAACTGTTTTTT	CASSFGPTRGGGEKLFF
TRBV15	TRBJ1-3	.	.	TGTGCCACCAGTGCGGCGAAAATGAGCTCTGGAAACACCATATATTTT	CATSAAKMSSGNTIYF
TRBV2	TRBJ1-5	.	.	TGTGCCAGCGAGAGAGGGGAGCATCAGCCCCAGCATTTT	CASERGEHQPQHF
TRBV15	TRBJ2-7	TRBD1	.	TGTGCCACCAGCAGAGATCGAGGAACAGGGGGTTCCTACGAGCAGTACTTC	CATSRDRGTGGSYEQYF
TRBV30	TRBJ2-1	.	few	TGTGCCTGGAACCTGTTGGCAGACAATGAGCAGTTCTTC	CAWNLLADNEQFF
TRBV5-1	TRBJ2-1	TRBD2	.	TGCGCCAGCAGCTTAGCTAGCGGGGACTACTACAATGAGCAGTTCTTC	CASSLASGDYYNEQFF